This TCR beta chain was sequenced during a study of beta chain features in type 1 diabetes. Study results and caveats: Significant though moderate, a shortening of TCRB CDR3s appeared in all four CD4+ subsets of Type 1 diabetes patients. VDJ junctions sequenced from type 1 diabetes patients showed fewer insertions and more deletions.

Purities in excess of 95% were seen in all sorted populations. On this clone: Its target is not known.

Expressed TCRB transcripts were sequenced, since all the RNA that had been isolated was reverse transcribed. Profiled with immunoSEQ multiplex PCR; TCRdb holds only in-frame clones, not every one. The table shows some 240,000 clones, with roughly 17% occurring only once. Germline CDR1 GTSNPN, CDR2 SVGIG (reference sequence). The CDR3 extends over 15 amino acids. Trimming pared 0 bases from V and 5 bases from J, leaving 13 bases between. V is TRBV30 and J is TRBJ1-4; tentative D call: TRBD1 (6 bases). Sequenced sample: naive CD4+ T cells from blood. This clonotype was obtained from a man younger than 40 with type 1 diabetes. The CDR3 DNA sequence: TGTGCCTGGAGTGTCCGAGGACAGACAAATGAAAAACTGTTTTTT. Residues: CAWSVRGQTNEKLFF.